This TCR beta chain was sequenced for a study of radiotherapy plus CTLA-4 blockade in lung cancer. General observations from the study: After radiotherapy and ipilimumab, tumor-derived clones expanded in peripheral blood.

This clone was detected once. Antigen specificity is unknown. This CDR3 spans 16 amino acids. Trimming cost V 2 bases and J 0 bases, with 13 bases left between them. Germline CDR1 is MDHEN and CDR2 is SYDVKM. Sequencing used immunoSEQ multiplex PCR; TCRdb keeps in-frame clones, though not all of them. This table holds 81,000 or so clones, approximately 80% found once. The specimen comprised peripheral blood, sampled from a patient treated with radiotherapy plus ipilimumab. This chain joins TRBV28 and TRBJ1-1; D uncertain. This TCR was recovered from a human donor with non-small cell lung cancer that progressed on radiotherapy plus ipilimumab. The CDR3 nucleotides read TGTGCCAGCAGTTTAAATCCAGGACTGATGAACACTGAAGCTTTCTTT. Its protein is CASSLNPGLMNTEAFF.